This T cell receptor beta chain was sequenced during a study of shared clonotypes between healthy human individuals. Deep-level settings were used for running the assay. Original handling: ImmunoSEQ yielded junction-only sequences lacking quality scores, so filtering differed. Here immunoSEQ multiplex PCR was the method, and the copy in TCRdb shows in-frame clones only, minus some. D and trimming were read from the DNA, whereas the V and J calls and clone size are those reported in that table. The repertoire consists of approximately 2,300,000 clones, with 85% to 95% occurring once and the leading ten covering 0.37%. Splitting of CD4+ cells produced CD45RA+ naive and CD45RA-negative memory subsets. General observations from the study: Generally, naive subsets (rather than memory subsets) showed larger estimated richness.

The CDR3 is 15 residues long. Trimming took 0 bases from V and 4 from J, leaving 13 bases between them. In germline, CDR1 is SGHDT, CDR2 YYEEEE. Remarks on this clone: The antigen is not known.

The sequenced sample was naive CD4+ T cells from PBMCs. Subset reported: CD45RA+ positively selected. The chain employs TRBV5-6 and TRBJ1-1; a possible D gene is TRBD1 (5 bases). This receptor was taken from a man between 18 and 29 years old in good health. Some clones in this sample may be carry-over from other donors' samples. The CDR3 sequence: CASSLGWGGGTEAFF. The DNA for the CDR3 is TGTGCCAGCAGCTTGGGGTGGGGCGGGGGCACTGAAGCTTTCTTT.